One and the same sample provided the 22 T cell receptor beta chains below, sequenced in a study of cytomegalovirus exposure and HLA in healthy donors. Both 60 Vbeta primers and 13 Jbeta primers went into the PCR. This table comes from immunoSEQ multiplex PCR, and its TCRdb copy is limited to in-frame clones, with some not included. This repertoire shows 75,000 to 100,000 clones, approximately 7.6% found once; its top ten account for 2% to 2.5%. What was sequenced was PBMCs. Source of these receptors: a man aged 45-65 years in good health and CMV-seronegative.

The CDR3 loop reads CASSQEPVSLSGNTIYF. The DNA of the CDR3 is TGTGCCAGCAGCCAAGAGCCCGTCAGTTTATCTGGAAACACCATATATTTT. V gene TRBV4-2 combines with J gene TRBJ1-3; no clear D gene. Trimming stripped 0 bases from V and 1 base from J, with 13 bases between. CDR3 size: 17 residues. Germline-derived CDR1 and CDR2 are LGHNA and YNFKEQ.

This clone was counted a few times. The chain joins TRBV5-1 to TRBJ2-5; the match to TRBD1 covers 8 bases. The germline CDR1 and CDR2 sequences are SGHRS and YFSETQ. The CDR3 covers 15 residues. Trimming took 0 bases from V and 1 from J; bases not matched to a gene: 2. CDR3 nucleotides: TGCGCCAGCAGCTTGGAAGACAGGGGCCAAGAGACCCAGTACTTC. It translates to CASSLEDRGQETQYF. Full variable domain (rest looked up from reference TRBV5-1 and TRBJ2-5): KAGVTQTPRYLIKTRGQQVTLSCSPISGHRSVSWYQQTPGQGLQFLFEYFSETQRNKGNFPGRFSGRQFSNSRSEMNVSTLELGDSALYLCASSLEDRGQETQYFGPGTRLLVL.

This clone was seen more than once but under ten times. The chain employs TRBV10-3 and TRBJ2-1, with TRBD2 matching 7 bases. The germline CDR1 and CDR2 sequences are ENHRY and SYGVKD. The CDR3 consists of 13 residues. Trimming removed 3 bases from V and 7 bases from J; junction bases left unmatched: 3. In DNA form, the CDR3 reads TGTGCCATCAGTGACTATAGCGGGAATGAGCAGTTCTTC. This translates into CAISDYSGNEQFF.

This clone was recorded a few times. This chain uses TRBV28 with TRBJ1-2; the D gene is possibly TRBD1 (6 bases). The CDR3 contains 12 residues. Trimming shortened V by 10 bases and J by 4 bases, and 13 bases separated the two germline ends. The germline V gene encodes CDR1 MDHEN and CDR2 SYDVKM. The CDR3 bases are TGTGCCATTCAGGGGACGGTCTATGGCTACACCTTC. Translated, it gives CAIQGTVYGYTF.

In this sample, this clone turned up a few times. The gene calls are TRBV5-8 and TRBJ1-6; unclear D gene. CDR1 and CDR2 from the germline V gene are SGHTS and YDEGEE. This CDR3 comprises 17 residues. The germline V and J ends were trimmed by 0 bases and 0 bases, with 10 bases remaining between them. The CDR3 sequence is CASSLATASSYNSPLHF. As DNA, the CDR3 is TGTGCCAGCAGCTTGGCCACAGCAAGCTCCTATAATTCACCCCTCCACTTT.

The genes are TRBV29-1 and TRBJ1-5, with 7 bases matching TRBD1. J was trimmed by 3 bases and V by 5 bases; bases with no gene match: 7. The CDR3 loop spans 14 amino acids. The V gene's germline CDR1 is SQVTM and CDR2 ANQGSEA. The CDR3 region is CSVIQGQPNQPQHF. In nucleotides, the CDR3 is TGCAGCGTTATTCAGGGACAGCCCAATCAGCCCCAGCATTTT.

The sample holds a few counts of this clone. The chain links TRBV19 to TRBJ2-2; D unclear. Trimming pared 1 base from V and 4 bases from J, leaving 7 bases between. The CDR3 sequence is 14 residues long. Per the germline V gene, CDR1 is LNHDA and CDR2 is SQIVND (reference sequence). CDR3 sequence: CASSIGSFTGELFF. The CDR3 DNA reads as TGTGCCAGTAGTATAGGGAGTTTCACCGGGGAGCTGTTTTTT. Full variable domain (missing parts from reference TRBV19 and TRBJ2-2): DGGITQSPKYLFRKEGQNVTLSCEQNLNHDAMYWYRQDPGQGLRLIYYSQIVNDFQKGDIAEGYSVSREKKESFPLTVTSAQKNPTAFYLCASSIGSFTGELFFGEGSRLTVL.

This clone was seen only a few times. CDR3 nucleotide sequence: TGCGCCAGCAGCTTGTCGCAGGGGAGGGGAGAGACCCAGTACTTC. This translates into CASSLSQGRGETQYF. The rearrangement joins TRBV5-1 to TRBJ2-5; weak D call: TRBD2 (7 bases). This CDR3 region has 15 residues. Trimming removed 1 base from V and 4 bases from J, with 14 bases in between. Germline loops: CDR1 SGHRS, CDR2 YFSETQ.

In its sample, this clone was seen a few times. V usage is TRBV19 and J usage is TRBJ2-1, with D maybe TRBD1 (5 bases). The CDR3 covers 11 residues. Germline-derived CDR1 and CDR2 are LNHDA and SQIVND (reference sequence). Deletions cut 6 bases from V and 13 bases from J, with 13 bases between. CDR3 nucleotides: TGTGCCAGTAGAGGGGAACTATCCCAGTTCTTC. Translating gives CASRGELSQFF.

The chain carries TRBV6-1 and TRBJ2-7; 7 bases are a match to TRBD2. The CDR3 has 14 amino acids. The germline V gene has CDR1 MNHNS and CDR2 SASEGT. The V gene end was trimmed by 5 bases and the J gene end by 0 bases; junction bases not matched to a gene: 4. The chain's CDR3 is CASSKTGGSYEQYF. The DNA of the CDR3 is TGTGCCAGCAGTAAAACGGGGGGCTCCTACGAGCAGTACTTC.

This clone has a handful of counts. The chain recombines TRBV28 with TRBJ2-1, with D possibly being TRBD2 (6 bases). Trimming pared 5 bases from V and 4 bases from J, leaving 18 bases between. The CDR3 runs to 16 residues. Per the germline V gene, CDR1 is MDHEN and CDR2 is SYDVKM. The CDR3 protein is CASSPRGSPIYNEQFF. In DNA, the CDR3 is TGTGCCAGCAGTCCCCGGGGGAGCCCTATTTACAATGAGCAGTTCTTC.

Only a few counts were recorded for this clone. The V call is TRBV5-4, the J call TRBJ2-7; TRBD1 matches 8 bases. The CDR3 contains 15 residues. With 4 bases clipped from V and 2 bases from J, the junction kept 8 bases outside the gene matches. Germline V lookup: CDR1 SGHNT, CDR2 YYREEE (reference sequence). This CDR3 reads CASSTGQGRPYEQYF. CDR3 in DNA: TGTGCCAGCAGCACTGGACAGGGTCGACCCTACGAGCAGTACTTC.

This clone showed up just a few times. The rearrangement links TRBV7-2 to TRBJ1-1; D is unclear. CDR1 is SGHTA and CDR2 is FQGNSA in the germline V gene. The CDR3 runs to 13 residues. V was cut by 3 bases and J by 11 bases, with 16 bases left in between. The CDR3 protein is CASSFRGLERAFF. The CDR3 nucleotides read TGTGCCAGCAGCTTCCGAGGTTTGGAGAGGGCTTTCTTT.

The rearrangement uses TRBV6-4 and TRBJ2-3; the match to TRBD2 covers 7 bases. Germline-derived CDR1 and CDR2 are MRHNA and SNTAGT. This CDR3 region has 16 residues. Trimming cost V 5 bases and J 1 base; bases outside gene matches: 9. CDR3 sequence reads: CASSPTASGGTDTQYF. CDR3 bases: TGTGCCAGCAGTCCGACGGCTAGCGGAGGCACAGATACGCAGTATTTT.

This clone has just a few counts. The V call is TRBV19, the J call TRBJ1-2, with 7 bases identical to TRBD1. This CDR3 comprises 14 residues. With V trimmed by 4 bases and J by 5 bases, 7 bases remained unmatched. Germline values: CDR1 LNHDA, CDR2 SQIVND (reference sequence). Here the CDR3 DNA reads TGTGCCAGTAGTACTCTAGACAGGGAGTATGGCTACACCTTC. It encodes CASSTLDREYGYTF.

This clone was observed a handful of times. V usage is TRBV9 and J usage is TRBJ2-1; a weak D match, TRBD2 (6 bases). The CDR3 is made up of 16 amino acids. V shed 0 bases and J shed 6 bases, with 16 bases lying between them. Germline V gene data show CDR1 as SGDLS and CDR2 as YYNGEE. The CDR3 region is CASSVDPRGKSNEQFF. The CDR3 DNA sequence: TGTGCCAGCAGCGTAGATCCTCGCGGGAAGAGCAATGAGCAGTTCTTC. The variable domain in full, completed from reference TRBV9 and TRBJ2-1, reads DSGVTQTPKHLITATGQRVTLRCSPRSGDLSVYWYQQSLDQGLQFLIQYYNGEERAKGNILERFSAQQFPDLHSELNLSSLELGDSALYFCASSVDPRGKSNEQFFGPGTRLTVL.

This clone was detected only a few times. This rearrangement joins TRBV19 to TRBJ1-2; D may be TRBD1 (6 bases). The germline V and J ends were trimmed by 4 bases and 8 bases, with 20 bases remaining between them. In germline, CDR1 is LNHDA, CDR2 SQIVND (reference sequence). This CDR3 is 15 amino acids long. The CDR3: CASSTTPGQSAGYTF. CDR3 DNA: TGTGCCAGTAGTACCACACCCGGACAGTCCGCGGGCTACACCTTC.

In this sample, this clone turned up a few times. V gene TRBV10-3 combines with J gene TRBJ1-2; the D gene is possibly TRBD1 (5 bases). The CDR3 runs to 13 residues. The germline gives CDR1 ENHRY, CDR2 SYGVKD. V lost 10 bases, J lost 3 bases, and 15 bases lay in between. CDR3 protein: CATNAGDDYGYTF. CDR3 nucleotide sequence: TGTGCCACGAATGCGGGGGACGACTATGGCTACACCTTC.

This clone was detected only a few times. The rearrangement joins TRBV6-1 to TRBJ1-2, with D perhaps TRBD1 (5 bases). Germline V gene data show CDR1 as MNHNS and CDR2 as SASEGT. V was cut by 2 bases and J by 8 bases, with 15 bases left in between. The CDR3 length is 14 residues. The CDR3 bases are TGTGCCAGCAGTGAATCATCCAGGGTAGGAGGCTACACCTTC. It yields the protein CASSESSRVGGYTF.

The rearrangement uses TRBV18 and TRBJ2-5, with a tentative D call TRBD2 (6 bases). Germline V gene sequence: CDR1 KGHSH, CDR2 LQKENI. The CDR3 extends over 14 amino acids. V was cut by 3 bases and J by 3 bases, with 11 bases left in between. For the CDR3, the DNA is TGTGCCAGCTCACCGCGGGGCGGGGAAGAGACCCAGTACTTC. As protein: CASSPRGGEETQYF.

This clone was found a few times. This chain links TRBV5-1 with TRBJ1-1, with D perhaps TRBD1 (6 bases). CDR1 and CDR2 (germline): SGHRS, YFSETQ. This CDR3 contains 14 residues. V was pared by 6 bases and J by 0 bases, with 12 bases between. The CDR3 loop reads CASMPGQLNTEAFF. CDR3 in DNA: TGCGCCAGCATGCCGGGACAACTGAACACTGAAGCTTTCTTT.

V and J are TRBV28 and TRBJ2-2; TRBD2 aligns across 7 bases. The CDR3 spans 15 residues. V lost 7 bases, J lost 4 bases, and 9 bases stayed unmatched. CDR1 is MDHEN, CDR2 SYDVKM, per germline. The CDR3 nucleotides read TGTGCCAGCAATGAGGGAGGGGCTGGCACCGGGGAGCTGTTTTTT. Its protein product is CASNEGGAGTGELFF.